Each of the 11 T cell receptor beta chains below was sequenced from the same sample in a study of type 1 and type 2 diabetes patients. PCR was run on genomic DNA. A primer set of 30 forward and 13 reverse primers amplified the CDR3. TCRdb re-derived calls from the multiplex PCR reads in MiXCR, one entry per CDR3 protein. Among under 300,000 distinct CDR3 sequences, around 50% were seen once, and the ten largest hold approximately 14%. The sample consisted of peripheral blood mononuclear cells (PBMCs). These receptor sequences come from a man aged 18 to 30 with type 2 diabetes.

For this clonotype: A junction boundary mismatches the germline segment, possibly from a read error. The rearrangement joins TRBV12-3 or TRBV12-4 to TRBJ1-3; D might be TRBD1 (5 bases). The CDR3 is 14 residues long. This CDR3 is CASSDGASGNTIYF. In DNA, the CDR3 is TGTGCCAGCAGTGATGGGGCCTCTGGTAACACCATATATTTT.

The chain combines TRBV24-1 with TRBJ2-7; 7 positions match TRBD2. Germline V gene lookup returns CDR1 KGHDR and CDR2 SFDVKD. Losses at the gene ends were 7 bases for V and 5 bases for J; bases not matched to a gene: 10. CDR3 length: 14 residues. The CDR3 DNA reads TGTGCCACCAGCCCGACGGGGGGTATCGACGAGCAGTACTTC. It codes for CATSPTGGIDEQYF.

The chain links TRBV7-3 to TRBJ2-1; D call uncertain. The CDR3 contains 14 residues. V was pared by 6 bases and J by 4 bases, with 13 bases between. Germline V lookup: CDR1 SGHTA, CDR2 FQGTGA. The CDR3 bases are TGTGCCAGCAGTACAGACATCGCGTACAATGAGCAGTTCTTC. Translation gives CASSTDIAYNEQFF. Using reference TRBV7-3 and TRBJ2-1 for the parts outside the CDR3, the full variable domain is GAGVSQTPSNKVTEKGKYVELRCDPISGHTALYWYRQSLGQGPEFLIYFQGTGAADDSGLPNDRFFAVRPEGSVSTLKIQRTERGDSAVYLCASSTDIAYNEQFFGPGTRLTVL.

This clonotype has a count of ten or more. The chain employs TRBV25-1 and TRBJ1-2; D remains unclear. The germline gives CDR1 MGHDK, CDR2 SYGVNS. CDR3 length equals 13 residues. The V end lost 2 bases, the J end lost 4 bases, and 8 bases lay between the germline ends. The CDR3 bases are TGTGCCAGCAGTGAAGGCGGCTCCTATGGCTACACCTTC. Residues: CASSEGGSYGYTF.

This clonotype occurred a few times. The chain uses TRBV29-1 and TRBJ2-7; D is ambiguous. Trimming removed 4 bases from V and 4 bases from J, with 8 bases in between. Germline V gene data show CDR1 as SQVTM and CDR2 as ANQGSEA. The CDR3 loop spans 11 amino acids. The CDR3 bases are TGCAGCGTTGGACGTCGTTACGAGCAGTACTTC. Its translation: CSVGRRYEQYF.

Regarding this clonotype: A read error may be the cause here, since a much bigger clone is one base away. The V and J genes are TRBV2 and TRBJ1-4; D remains unclear. Germline V gene lookup returns CDR1 SNHLY and CDR2 FYNNEI. Trimming took 0 bases from V and 3 from J, leaving 5 bases between them. The CDR3 consists of 14 residues. The CDR3 DNA reads TGTGCCAGCAGTGAAGCGCAGGCTAATGAAAAACTGTTTTTT. Amino acids: CASSEAQANEKLFF.

This clonotype occurred many times. In nucleotides, the CDR3 is TGTGCCAGCACTGAAGTAGGGGACAACCCCCCCGGCGAGCAGTACTTC. Translating it yields CASTEVGDNPPGEQYF. The chain recombines TRBV12-3 or TRBV12-4 with TRBJ2-7; tentatively, D is TRBD1 (6 bases). The CDR3 sequence is 16 residues long. Between the trimmed V and J ends, which lost 7 bases and 6 bases, there was a span of 25 bases.

The genes are TRBV4-1 and TRBJ2-1, with 7 bases aligning to TRBD2. This CDR3 has 16 amino acids. Germline lookup yields CDR1 MGHRA and CDR2 YSYEKL. V was pared by 4 bases and J by 4 bases, with 10 bases of the junction left unmatched. The CDR3 DNA reads TGCGCCAGCAGCCCGGCAGGAGGGAGGGGTTACAATGAGCAGTTCTTC. Its translation: CASSPAGGRGYNEQFF.

V usage is TRBV19 and J usage is TRBJ2-3, with unresolved D. V was clipped by 2 bases and J by 6 bases, with 12 bases between them. The CDR3 length is 14 residues. Germline CDR1 and CDR2: LNHDA and SQIVND (reference sequence). CDR3 DNA: TGTGCCAGTAGTATAAGGTCGCGATTGGATACGCAGTATTTT. Translation: CASSIRSRLDTQYF.

There are a few counts of this clonotype. This chain links TRBV19 with TRBJ2-7, with D possibly being TRBD1 (6 bases). CDR3 length equals 14 residues. V lost 3 bases and J 4 bases, leaving 13 bases between the germline ends. CDR1 and CDR2 from the germline V gene are LNHDA and SQIVND (reference sequence). The CDR3 is CASSMGTGMYEQYF. For the CDR3, the DNA is TGTGCCAGTAGTATGGGCACAGGGATGTACGAGCAGTACTTC.

The gene calls are TRBV6-5 and TRBJ1-6; 7 nucleotides agree with TRBD1. This CDR3 region has 18 residues. Per germline, CDR1 MNHEY and CDR2 SVGAGI. Trimming cost V 2 bases and J 0 bases; bases outside gene matches: 7. CDR3 sequence: CASSYTLQGSSYNSPLHF. CDR3 DNA sequence: TGTGCCAGCAGTTACACCCTACAGGGGAGCTCCTATAATTCACCCCTCCACTTT.